This record looks at one T cell receptor beta chain sequence and its context. Its target is unknown. This sample stems from a study of shared clonotypes between healthy human individuals. General study points: On the whole, naive subsets had larger estimated richness than memory subsets had.

This CDR3 is built from 14 residues. V lost 3 bases to trimming and J lost 5 bases; unmatched junction nucleotides: 7. Germline V gives CDR1 MNHEY, CDR2 SMNVEV (reference sequence). The deep-level immunoSEQ assay was used. Here immunoSEQ multiplex PCR was the method, and the copy in TCRdb shows in-frame clones only, minus some. Here the sample spans about 2.1 million clones, around 93% being singletons. Naive CD8 cells lacked CD45RO, underwent positive selection for CCR7 and left out terminally differentiated effector memory CD45RA+ cells. The rearrangement uses TRBV27 and TRBJ2-7; TRBD1 matches at 7 bases. Sequencing input: naive CD8+ T cells from PBMCs. The TCR originated in a young man in good health. Some clones in this sample may be carry-over from other donors' samples. In nucleotides, the CDR3 is TGTGCCAGCAGTTTTGTGACAGGGCTGAACGAGCAGTACTTC. Translation: CASSFVTGLNEQYF.